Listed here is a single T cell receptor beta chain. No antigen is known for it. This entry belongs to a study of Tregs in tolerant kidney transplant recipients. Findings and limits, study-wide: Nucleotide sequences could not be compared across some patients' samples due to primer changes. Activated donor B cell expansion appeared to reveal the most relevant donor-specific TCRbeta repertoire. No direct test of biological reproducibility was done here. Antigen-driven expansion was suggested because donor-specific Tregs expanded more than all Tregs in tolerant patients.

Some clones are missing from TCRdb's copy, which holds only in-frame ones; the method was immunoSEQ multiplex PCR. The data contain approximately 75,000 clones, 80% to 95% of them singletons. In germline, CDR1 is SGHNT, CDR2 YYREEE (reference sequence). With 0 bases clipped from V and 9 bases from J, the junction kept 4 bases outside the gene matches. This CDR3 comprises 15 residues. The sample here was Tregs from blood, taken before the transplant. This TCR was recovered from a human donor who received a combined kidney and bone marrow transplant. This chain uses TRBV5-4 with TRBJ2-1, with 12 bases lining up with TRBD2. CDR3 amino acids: CASSLVTSGSVEQFF. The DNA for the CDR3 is TGTGCCAGCAGCTTGGTGACTAGCGGGAGTGTTGAGCAGTTCTTC.